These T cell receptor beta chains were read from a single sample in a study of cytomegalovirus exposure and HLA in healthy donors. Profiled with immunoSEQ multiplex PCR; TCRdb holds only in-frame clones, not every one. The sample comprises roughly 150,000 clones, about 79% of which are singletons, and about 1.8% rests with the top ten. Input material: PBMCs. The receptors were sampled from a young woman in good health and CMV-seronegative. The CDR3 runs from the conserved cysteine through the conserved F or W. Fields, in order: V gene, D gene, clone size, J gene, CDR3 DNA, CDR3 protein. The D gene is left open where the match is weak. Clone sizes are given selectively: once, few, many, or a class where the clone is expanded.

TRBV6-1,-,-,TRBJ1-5,TGTGCCAGCAGTGGGGAGGGTCAGCCCCAGCATTTT,CASSGEGQPQHF
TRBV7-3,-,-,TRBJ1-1,TGTGCCAGCAGCTTAACGGGGGGAAAGAACACTGAAGCTTTCTTT,CASSLTGGKNTEAFF
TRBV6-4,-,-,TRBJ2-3,TGTGCCAGCAGTGACTCGAGCCGGGACAACACAGATACGCAGTATTTT,CASSDSSRDNTDTQYF
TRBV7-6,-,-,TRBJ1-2,TGTGCCAGCAGCTTGGAGGGAGACTATGGCTACACCTTC,CASSLEGDYGYTF
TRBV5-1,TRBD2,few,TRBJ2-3,TGCGCCAGCAGCAGCTCCCCGGGACTAGGTCTGTATTTT,CASSSSPGLGLYF
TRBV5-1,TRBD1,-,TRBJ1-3,TGCGCCAGCAGCCCAACCCCGGGACAGGGAACTGGAAACACCATATATTTT,CASSPTPGQGTGNTIYF
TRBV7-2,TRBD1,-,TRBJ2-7,TGTGCCAGCAGCCGGACAGGGTGGGCCGAGCAGTACTTC,CASSRTGWAEQYF
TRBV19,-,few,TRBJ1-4,TGTGCCAGTAGTCGATCGGGGGGAACATCTACTAATGAAAAACTGTTTTTT,CASSRSGGTSTNEKLFF
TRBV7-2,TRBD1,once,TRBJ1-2,TGTGCCAGCAGCCGGGACAGGGGGAACTATGGCTACACCTTC,CASSRDRGNYGYTF
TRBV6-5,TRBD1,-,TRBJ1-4,TGTGCCAGCATGAGTAAAGGGGGCTTGAACGAAAAACTGTTTTTT,CASMSKGGLNEKLFF
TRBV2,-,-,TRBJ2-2,TGTGCCACCGGTTCGACAGGGAACACCGGGGAGCTGTTTTTT,CATGSTGNTGELFF
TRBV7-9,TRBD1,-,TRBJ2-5,TGTGCCAGCAGCTTAGGGTTCAGGACAGGGAGGAAGACCCAGTACTTC,CASSLGFRTGRKTQYF
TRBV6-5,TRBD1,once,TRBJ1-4,TGTGCCAGCAGCTGGACAGGGGTCGGTGAAAAACTGTTTTTT,CASSWTGVGEKLFF
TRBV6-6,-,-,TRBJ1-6,TGTGCCAGCAGGCCACCGGTCAATAATTCACCCCTCCACTTT,CASRPPVNNSPLHF
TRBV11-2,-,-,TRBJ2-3,TGTGCCAGCAGCTTAAGGACTCTGAGTGGGCGCACAGATACGCAGTATTTT,CASSLRTLSGRTDTQYF
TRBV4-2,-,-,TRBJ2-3,TGTGCCAGCAGCCAAGAGAATCCTAATACAGATACGCAGTATTTT,CASSQENPNTDTQYF
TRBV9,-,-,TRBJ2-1,TGTGCCAGCAGAGACGACAGAGACAATGAGCAGTTCTTC,CASRDDRDNEQFF
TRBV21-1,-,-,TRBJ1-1,TGTGCCAGCAGCGCTCGAGGGAGCACTGAAGCTTTCTTT,CASSARGSTEAFF
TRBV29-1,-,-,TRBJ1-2,TGCAGCGCCACTGAAGGGGGTGGCTACACCTTC,CSATEGGGYTF
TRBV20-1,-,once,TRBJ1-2,TGCAGTGCTAGTCAGGGGTTTGGCTACACCTTC,CSASQGFGYTF
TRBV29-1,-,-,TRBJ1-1,TGCAGCGTTCTCTCTGAAACGTCGGCTGAAGCTTTCTTT,CSVLSETSAEAFF
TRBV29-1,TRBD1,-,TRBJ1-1,TGCAGCGTCAGTCCCGGGACAGGGTTTGGCACTGAAGCTTTCTTT,CSVSPGTGFGTEAFF
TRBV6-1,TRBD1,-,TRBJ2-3,TGTGCCAGCAGTGACCGGGACAGTCGGCGGGATACGCAGTATTTT,CASSDRDSRRDTQYF
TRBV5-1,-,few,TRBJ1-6,TGCGCCAGCAGCTTAGGCGGAGATAATAATTCACCCCTCCACTTT,CASSLGGDNNSPLHF
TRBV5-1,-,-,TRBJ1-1,TGCGCCAGCAGCTTCGAGAACTCGAACACTGAAGCTTTCTTT,CASSFENSNTEAFF
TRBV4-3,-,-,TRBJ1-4,TGCGCCAGCAGCCAAGGGGTCCTCGGGAGCGCAACTAATGAAAAACTGTTTTTT,CASSQGVLGSATNEKLFF
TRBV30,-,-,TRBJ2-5,TGTGCCTGGAGCTCCCCGGGAGACCAGTACTTC,CAWSSPGDQYF
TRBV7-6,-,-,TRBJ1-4,TGTGCCAGCAGCTTGAACAGCGGAAATGAAAAACTGTTTTTT,CASSLNSGNEKLFF
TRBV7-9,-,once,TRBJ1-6,TGTTCCAGCAGTTTCACGGGGGATTCACCCCTCCACTTT,CSSSFTGDSPLHF
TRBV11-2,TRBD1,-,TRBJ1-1,TGTGCCAGCAGCTTAGATTCGTTAGGCAGGGGGAGAAACACTGAAGCTTTCTTT,CASSLDSLGRGRNTEAFF
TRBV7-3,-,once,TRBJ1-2,TGTGCCAGCAGCTTACTTGCGGGAGATGGCTACACCTTC,CASSLLAGDGYTF
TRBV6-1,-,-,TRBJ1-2,TGTGGCCTGGTAGAGGGAAGTTACTATGGCTACACCTTC,CGLVEGSYYGYTF
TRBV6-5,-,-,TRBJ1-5,TGTGCCAGCAGTTACTCAAGAGGGGGTCAGCCCCAGCATTTT,CASSYSRGGQPQHF
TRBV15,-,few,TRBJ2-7,TGTGCCACCAGCAGAGATCAGGATGCCTACGAGCAGTACTTC,CATSRDQDAYEQYF
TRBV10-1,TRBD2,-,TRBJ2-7,TGCGCCAGCAGTGACCCAACTCCAGGGCCCAGCGGGGACGAGCAGTACTTC,CASSDPTPGPSGDEQYF
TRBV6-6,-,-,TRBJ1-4,TGTGCCAGCAGTCAGGACAGAACTGAAAAACTGTTTTTT,CASSQDRTEKLFF
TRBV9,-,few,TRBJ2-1,TGTGCCAGCAGCGGTCCAGGACAGACCAATGAGCAGTTCTTC,CASSGPGQTNEQFF
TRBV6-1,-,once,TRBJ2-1,TGTGCCAGCAGCGGCCCCTTGAGAGGCGAGCAGTTCTTC,CASSGPLRGEQFF
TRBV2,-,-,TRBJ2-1,TGTGCCAGCAACCCCGACAGATTCTCCTACAATGAGCAGTTCTTC,CASNPDRFSYNEQFF